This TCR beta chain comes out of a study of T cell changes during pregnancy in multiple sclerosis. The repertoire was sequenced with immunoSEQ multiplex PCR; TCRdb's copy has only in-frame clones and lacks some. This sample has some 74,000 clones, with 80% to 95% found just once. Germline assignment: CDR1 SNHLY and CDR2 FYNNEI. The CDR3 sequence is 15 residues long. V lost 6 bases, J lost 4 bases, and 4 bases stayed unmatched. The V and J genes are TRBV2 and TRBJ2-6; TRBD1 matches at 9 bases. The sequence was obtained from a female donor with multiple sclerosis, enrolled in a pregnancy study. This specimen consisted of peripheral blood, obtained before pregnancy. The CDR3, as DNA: TGTGCCAGCAGGGACAGGGGCTTAGGGGCCAACGTCCTGACTTTC. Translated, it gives CASRDRGLGANVLTF.